The rows below give T cell receptor beta chains drawn from one sample of a study of preoperative IRX-2 immunotherapy in early breast cancer. This table comes from immunoSEQ multiplex PCR, and its TCRdb copy is limited to in-frame clones, with some not included. The profile covers fewer than 25,000 clones, with roughly 90% appearing a single time and 25% to 35% taken by the ten largest. The sample in question was tumor tissue, obtained after IRX-2 immunotherapy. Every receptor here comes from a human donor with breast cancer. Each CDR3 is given with its conserved first and last residue. D genes are given only for firm matches. Expanded clones get a size class; other rows say once, few or many, or leave the size out.

v_gene: TRBV28
abundance: .
j_gene: TRBJ2-4
d_gene: .
CDR3nt: TGTGCCAGCAGTTTAACGGGGATAAGTTCTCTTCTAGCCAAAAACATTCAGTACTTC
CDR3aa: CASSLTGISSLLAKNIQYF

v_gene: TRBV5-6
abundance: .
j_gene: TRBJ1-2
d_gene: .
CDR3nt: TGTGCCAGCAGCTTGAAGGTGTCAAGCGACTACACCTTC
CDR3aa: CASSLKVSSDYTF

v_gene: TRBV7-6
abundance: .
j_gene: TRBJ1-6
d_gene: .
CDR3nt: TGTGCCAGCGGGGCCGGTGTTAATTCACCCCTCCACTTT
CDR3aa: CASGAGVNSPLHF

v_gene: TRBV4-1
abundance: once
j_gene: TRBJ1-1
d_gene: TRBD1
CDR3nt: TGCGCCAGCACCCTTTCAGGGGGTCCCGGTGAAGCTTTCTTT
CDR3aa: CASTLSGGPGEAFF

v_gene: TRBV18
abundance: .
j_gene: TRBJ2-6
d_gene: TRBD1
CDR3nt: TGTGCCAGCTCACTAGCACCGGGACAGGGGCGCCCCGGGGGGGCCAACGTCCTGACTTTC
CDR3aa: CASSLAPGQGRPGGANVLTF

v_gene: TRBV11-2
abundance: .
j_gene: TRBJ2-5
d_gene: TRBD1
CDR3nt: TGTGCCAGCAGCTTTTGGACAGGGCAGACCCAGTACTTC
CDR3aa: CASSFWTGQTQYF

v_gene: TRBV7-6
abundance: .
j_gene: TRBJ2-5
d_gene: .
CDR3nt: TGTGCCAGCAGCATCGGGATCCTCCAAGAGACCCAGTACTTC
CDR3aa: CASSIGILQETQYF

v_gene: TRBV5-1
abundance: .
j_gene: TRBJ2-3
d_gene: .
CDR3nt: TGCGCCAGCAGCTTGGCCAGGGTCTCCACAGATACGCAGTATTTT
CDR3aa: CASSLARVSTDTQYF

v_gene: TRBV30
abundance: .
j_gene: TRBJ1-2
d_gene: .
CDR3nt: TGTGCCTGGAGTGGCAAGGAGGTTCGGCTACGTGGCTACACCTTC
CDR3aa: CAWSGKEVRLRGYTF

v_gene: TRBV28
abundance: .
j_gene: TRBJ1-1
d_gene: TRBD1
CDR3nt: TGTGCCAGCAAATCTGGACAGGGAGACACTGAAGCTTTCTTT
CDR3aa: CASKSGQGDTEAFF

v_gene: TRBV15
abundance: .
j_gene: TRBJ1-5
d_gene: .
CDR3nt: TGTGCCACCAGCAGAGATTGGGGAGCGGGCCAGCCCCAGCATTTT
CDR3aa: CATSRDWGAGQPQHF

v_gene: TRBV27
abundance: .
j_gene: TRBJ2-5
d_gene: .
CDR3nt: TGTGCCAGCAGTTTCTTCCTACAGGGTGTCGAGACCCAGTACTTC
CDR3aa: CASSFFLQGVETQYF

v_gene: TRBV6-1
abundance: .
j_gene: TRBJ1-2
d_gene: .
CDR3nt: TGTGCCAGCAGTGAAGAACCAGGGAAGGGCTACACCTTC
CDR3aa: CASSEEPGKGYTF

v_gene: TRBV7-2
abundance: .
j_gene: TRBJ2-5
d_gene: .
CDR3nt: TGTGCCAGCAGCTTTAACCAAAAAGAGACCCAGTACTTC
CDR3aa: CASSFNQKETQYF

v_gene: TRBV7-9
abundance: .
j_gene: TRBJ2-1
d_gene: .
CDR3nt: TGTGCCAGCAGCCCGAGTAGGGGGGGCCCTTCCTACAATGAGCAGTTCTTC
CDR3aa: CASSPSRGGPSYNEQFF

v_gene: TRBV11-2
abundance: once
j_gene: TRBJ2-3
d_gene: .
CDR3nt: TGTGCCAGCAGCCAGCCAGCTGGAGGGGCTACTAGCACAGATACGCAGTATTTT
CDR3aa: CASSQPAGGATSTDTQYF

v_gene: TRBV25-1
abundance: .
j_gene: TRBJ1-1
d_gene: .
CDR3nt: TGTGCCAGCAGTGATAACCAGGGAGGGAACACTGAAGCTTTCTTT
CDR3aa: CASSDNQGGNTEAFF

v_gene: TRBV6-5
abundance: .
j_gene: TRBJ1-3
d_gene: .
CDR3nt: TGTGCCAGCAGTTACCTTCGGGGGGGGGAAGACACCATATATTTT
CDR3aa: CASSYLRGGEDTIYF

v_gene: TRBV28
abundance: .
j_gene: TRBJ1-1
d_gene: TRBD1
CDR3nt: TGTGCCAGCAGTGGATACAGGGGAACCACTGAAGCTTTCTTT
CDR3aa: CASSGYRGTTEAFF

v_gene: TRBV27
abundance: .
j_gene: TRBJ1-5
d_gene: .
CDR3nt: TGTGCCAGCAGTCCAGTTATTAGCAATCAGCCCCAGCATTTT
CDR3aa: CASSPVISNQPQHF

v_gene: TRBV6-5
abundance: .
j_gene: TRBJ2-5
d_gene: TRBD1
CDR3nt: TGTGCCAGCAGAAAAGGACAGGGAAAAGAGACCCAGTACTTC
CDR3aa: CASRKGQGKETQYF

v_gene: TRBV5-1
abundance: .
j_gene: TRBJ2-7
d_gene: .
CDR3nt: TGCGCCAGCAGTCGTGGACAGACGTTAAACGAGCAGTACTTC
CDR3aa: CASSRGQTLNEQYF

v_gene: TRBV7-9
abundance: .
j_gene: TRBJ1-4
d_gene: TRBD1
CDR3nt: TGTGCCAGCGAGCTAGGAACAGGGGGCATGGAAAAACTGTTTTTT
CDR3aa: CASELGTGGMEKLFF

v_gene: TRBV19
abundance: .
j_gene: TRBJ1-1
d_gene: .
CDR3nt: TGTGCCAGTAGTATAGATGGGGGGTCTGAAGCTTTCTTT
CDR3aa: CASSIDGGSEAFF

v_gene: TRBV28
abundance: .
j_gene: TRBJ1-1
d_gene: .
CDR3nt: TGTGCCAGCAGTGCCCCCGGGGGGATACGAAAAACTGAAGCTTTCTTT
CDR3aa: CASSAPGGIRKTEAFF

v_gene: TRBV6-6
abundance: .
j_gene: TRBJ2-1
d_gene: .
CDR3nt: TGTGCCAGCAGTCGCCCCAGGGGAGTGGGTGAGCAGTTCTTC
CDR3aa: CASSRPRGVGEQFF

v_gene: TRBV27
abundance: .
j_gene: TRBJ2-7
d_gene: TRBD1
CDR3nt: TGTGCCAGCAGTTTTTCCGGACAGGGACTTTACGAGCAGTACTTC
CDR3aa: CASSFSGQGLYEQYF

v_gene: TRBV5-1
abundance: .
j_gene: TRBJ2-7
d_gene: TRBD2
CDR3nt: TGCGCCAGCAGCCCCCTAGGAAGCGGGGGGGCCTACGAGCAGTACTTC
CDR3aa: CASSPLGSGGAYEQYF

v_gene: TRBV6-1
abundance: .
j_gene: TRBJ1-4
d_gene: .
CDR3nt: TGTGCCAGCAGTCCTCGGGAGCGGGCTAATGAAAAACTGTTTTTT
CDR3aa: CASSPRERANEKLFF

v_gene: TRBV28
abundance: .
j_gene: TRBJ1-1
d_gene: .
CDR3nt: TGTGCCAGCAGTTTTCGAGTGAACACTGAAGCTTTCTTT
CDR3aa: CASSFRVNTEAFF

v_gene: TRBV30
abundance: .
j_gene: TRBJ2-3
d_gene: TRBD1
CDR3nt: TGTGCCTGGAGTGTAGGGGGCGGCTACACAGATACGCAGTATTTT
CDR3aa: CAWSVGGGYTDTQYF

v_gene: TRBV11-2
abundance: .
j_gene: TRBJ2-5
d_gene: TRBD2
CDR3nt: TGTGCCAGCAGCTCACGGACTAGCGGTGGGGAGACCCAGTACTTC
CDR3aa: CASSSRTSGGETQYF

v_gene: TRBV28
abundance: .
j_gene: TRBJ1-6
d_gene: .
CDR3nt: TGTGCCAGCAGTTTATGGCAGGGTAGTAATTCACCCCTCCACTTT
CDR3aa: CASSLWQGSNSPLHF

v_gene: TRBV9
abundance: .
j_gene: TRBJ1-2
d_gene: .
CDR3nt: TGTGCCAGCAGCAGTGGACAGAACTATGGCTACACCTTC
CDR3aa: CASSSGQNYGYTF

v_gene: TRBV6-5
abundance: .
j_gene: TRBJ2-2
d_gene: TRBD2
CDR3nt: TGTGCCACCACTGATAGCGGGGGGGGCGGGGAGCTGTTTTTT
CDR3aa: CATTDSGGGGELFF

v_gene: TRBV6-1
abundance: .
j_gene: TRBJ2-2
d_gene: .
CDR3nt: TGTGCCAGCAGTGAAACTGTTAGCTTACAGGACGGGGAGCTGTTTTTT
CDR3aa: CASSETVSLQDGELFF

v_gene: TRBV7-2
abundance: .
j_gene: TRBJ2-3
d_gene: .
CDR3nt: TGTGCCAGCAGCCCACTAGGCACAGATACGCAGTATTTT
CDR3aa: CASSPLGTDTQYF

v_gene: TRBV5-1
abundance: once
j_gene: TRBJ1-5
d_gene: TRBD1
CDR3nt: TGCGCCAGCAGCCCGGGACAGGGGTTCCAGCCCCAGCATTTT
CDR3aa: CASSPGQGFQPQHF

v_gene: TRBV9
abundance: .
j_gene: TRBJ1-1
d_gene: .
CDR3nt: TGTGCCAGCAGCGTATCCGGCACTGAAGCTTTCTTT
CDR3aa: CASSVSGTEAFF

v_gene: TRBV7-9
abundance: .
j_gene: TRBJ1-2
d_gene: .
CDR3nt: TGTGCCAGCAGCTTATCCCCGGACAGAGGCTATGGCTACACCTTC
CDR3aa: CASSLSPDRGYGYTF